What follows describes a single T cell receptor beta chain. The sample belongs to a study of shared clonotypes between healthy human individuals. Study details: Each donor had three CD4 naive, three CD4 memory, two CD8 naive and one CD8 memory plate.

TCRdb's table, derived via immunoSEQ multiplex PCR, lists solely in-frame clones and lacks some. The sample has 2 million to 2.5 million clones; 92% are singletons. Per germline, CDR1 SGHRS and CDR2 YFSETQ. V was clipped by 5 bases and J by 2 bases; unmatched bases: 7. CDR3 length: 14 residues. This receptor was identified in a man aged 18 to 35 in good health. Some clones in this sample may be carry-over from other donors' samples. The chain links TRBV5-1 to TRBJ2-7, with 7 bases identical to TRBD2. Sequencing was carried out using naive CD4+ T cells from PBMCs. Stated subset: CD45RA+ positively selected. The CDR3 reads CASSSSSGAYEQYF. Written as DNA, the CDR3 is TGCGCCAGCAGTTCCTCTAGCGGAGCCTACGAGCAGTACTTC.